The subject of this entry is one T cell receptor (beta chain). Antigen: not known. An end of the junction does not agree with germline; a read error may underlie this. This record belongs to a study of breast tumors, draining lymph nodes, adjacent tissues. TCRdb re-called the multiplex PCR reads through MiXCR, storing one row per CDR3 protein. This table holds 70,000 or so distinct CDR3 sequences, 43% found once. Study results and caveats: Tumors had less TCR diversity than lymph nodes, more than nontumor tissue. Tumor T cell lymph node origin was a supported hypothesis, not proven.

CDR3 size: 16 residues. Germline values: CDR1 SGHRS, CDR2 YFSETQ. The chain employs TRBV5-1 and TRBJ2-7, with 11 positions matching TRBD1. The clonotype was recovered from a female donor with breast cancer. Some clones in this sample may be carry-over from other donors' samples. The sequencing input was breast tumor tissue. Here the CDR3 DNA reads TGTGCCAGCAGCTTAGGGACAGGGGGTAAACTCTACGAGCAGTACTTC. Translating it yields CASSLGTGGKLYEQYF.